Listed below are T cell receptor beta chains from one sample, sequenced in a study of T cells in Graves' hyperthyroidism and ophthalmopathy. From the multiplex PCR reads, TCRdb called clonotypes with MiXCR, one entry per CDR3 protein. The sample yields about 640,000 distinct CDR3 sequences, around 21% seen once. The sequencing input was blood. The source is a man aged 25 to 45 with Graves' ophthalmopathy. Each CDR3 is given with its conserved first and last residue.

J: TRBJ2-4
V: TRBV6-2/TRBV6-3
CDR3: CASSPGGHVLAKNIQYF

J: TRBJ1-2
V: TRBV18
CDR3: CASSNRQDGYTF

J: TRBJ2-7
V: TRBV6-2/TRBV6-3
CDR3: CASRNPEDRATYEQYF

J: TRBJ1-3
V: TRBV10-3
CDR3: CAISEREGINTIYF

J: TRBJ2-7
V: TRBV4-1
CDR3: CASSQVPQGGYEQYF

J: TRBJ2-7
V: TRBV2
CDR3: CASSRGAEQYF

J: TRBJ2-2
V: TRBV19
CDR3: CASSLRTGVGTGELFF

J: TRBJ2-7
V: TRBV7-9
CDR3: CASSPEGSWDEQYF

J: TRBJ1-1
V: TRBV2
CDR3: CASSEVRVDTEAFF

J: TRBJ2-5
V: TRBV6-1
CDR3: CASSNRVQETQYF

J: TRBJ2-1
V: TRBV7-2
CDR3: CASSPLWTSGPSYNEQFF

J: TRBJ2-7
V: TRBV5-1
CDR3: CASSLRPDRTYEQYF

J: TRBJ2-3
V: TRBV15
CDR3: CATSRDIRGLAEGDKDTQYF

J: TRBJ2-2
V: TRBV4-1
CDR3: CASSQLSGKNTGELFF

J: TRBJ1-2
V: TRBV6-2/TRBV6-3
CDR3: CASSTDYGYTF

J: TRBJ1-2
V: TRBV18
CDR3: CASSPPSGGADYGYTF

J: TRBJ1-2
V: TRBV9
CDR3: CASSPRHGSNYGYTF

J: TRBJ1-5
V: TRBV25-1
CDR3: CASSESREGSNQPQHF

J: TRBJ2-2
V: TRBV20-1
CDR3: CSAGREGLNTGELFF

J: TRBJ2-3
V: TRBV27
CDR3: CASRASGTGAPDTQYF

J: TRBJ2-3
V: TRBV5-1
CDR3: CASSPRQASGTDTQYF

J: TRBJ1-2
V: TRBV3-1
CDR3: CASSLRYAANYGYTF

J: TRBJ1-2
V: TRBV15
CDR3: CATSRDQVVKRGYTF

J: TRBJ1-4
V: TRBV30
CDR3: CALNDGTGEKLFF

J: TRBJ2-1
V: TRBV7-9
CDR3: CASSFLPRLLGYNEQFF

J: TRBJ1-1
V: TRBV5-5
CDR3: CASSAGISEAFF

J: TRBJ2-2
V: TRBV7-3
CDR3: CASSTKPGGAKGELFF

J: TRBJ2-3
V: TRBV2
CDR3: CASSEALRTSGGDTQYF

J: TRBJ2-7
V: TRBV9
CDR3: CASSVDLGTREQYF

J: TRBJ1-5
V: TRBV12-3/TRBV12-4
CDR3: CASCNVSRGQPQHF

J: TRBJ1-2
V: TRBV6-1
CDR3: CASSSRTSGYTF

J: TRBJ2-7
V: TRBV20-1
CDR3: CSAPRGYEQYF